Following are 3 T cell receptor beta chains from one sample sequenced in a study of T-cell memory formation after mild COVID-19. TCRdb re-called the 5' RACE reads with MiXCR, one entry per CDR3 protein. Among under 350,000 distinct CDR3 sequences listed, around 16% were seen once. Sequences were obtained from PBMCs or a T cell subset sorted from them (not recorded which). Receptors originate from a man aged 18 to 30 who had mild COVID-19 (a few samples of this study predate the infection). Cell type and time point are not known.

This clonotype came up many times. The CDR3 DNA is TGTGCCAGCAGCTTAGGGGACACCGGGGAGCTGTTTTTT. Protein sequence: CASSLGDTGELFF. The chain couples TRBV7-6 to TRBJ2-2; D not certain. V was pared by 1 base and J by 3 bases, with 3 bases between. In germline, CDR1 is SGHVS, CDR2 FNYEAQ. The CDR3 length is 13 residues.

The table lists this clonotype with a few counts. J is TRBJ2-5 and V is TRBV7-2; D gene uncertain. The V end lost 1 base, the J end lost 5 bases, and 8 bases lay between the germline ends. Germline V gene data show CDR1 as SGHTA and CDR2 as FQGNSA. This CDR3 spans 13 amino acids. Here the CDR3 DNA reads TGTGCCAGCAGCTTAGGGGCAATGGAGACCCAGTACTTC. This encodes CASSLGAMETQYF.

This clonotype was counted a few times. V gene TRBV5-1 combines with J gene TRBJ2-3; 10 bases are a match to TRBD2. Germline V lookup: CDR1 SGHRS, CDR2 YFSETQ. Trimming cost V 4 bases and J 7 bases; bases outside gene matches: 12. The CDR3 is 16 residues long. The CDR3 spells CASSRLERGGRNTQYF. In DNA form, the CDR3 reads TGCGCCAGCAGCCGTCTTGAGCGGGGGGGCCGGAATACGCAGTATTTT. Looking up the rest from reference TRBV5-1 and TRBJ2-3 gives the full variable domain: KAGVTQTPRYLIKTRGQQVTLSCSPISGHRSVSWYQQTPGQGLQFLFEYFSETQRNKGNFPGRFSGRQFSNSRSEMNVSTLELGDSALYLCASSRLERGGRNTQYFGPGTRLTVL.